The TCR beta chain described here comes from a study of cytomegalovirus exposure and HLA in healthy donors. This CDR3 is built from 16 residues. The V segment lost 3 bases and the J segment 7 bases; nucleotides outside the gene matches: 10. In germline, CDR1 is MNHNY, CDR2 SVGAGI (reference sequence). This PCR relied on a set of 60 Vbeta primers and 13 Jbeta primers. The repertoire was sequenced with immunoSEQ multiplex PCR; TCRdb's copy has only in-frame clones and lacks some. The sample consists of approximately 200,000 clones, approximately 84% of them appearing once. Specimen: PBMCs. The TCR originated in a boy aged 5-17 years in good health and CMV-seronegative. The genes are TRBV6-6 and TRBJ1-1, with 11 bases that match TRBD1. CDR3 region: CASSYATGQGGIEAFF. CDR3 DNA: TGTGCCAGCAGTTATGCCACGGGACAGGGGGGTATTGAAGCTTTCTTT.